The 7 T cell receptor beta chains reported below all come from one sample, sequenced in a study of blood T cell repertoires in COVID-19. Libraries were prepared by immunoSEQ multiplex PCR; TCRdb keeps only in-frame clonotypes and omits some of them. The table lists fewer than 250,000 clones, roughly 79% of them singletons. The sequenced sample consisted of peripheral blood. The receptors stem from an elderly woman with acute or convalescent COVID-19.

This clone occurred once. This sequence joins TRBV5-6 and TRBJ2-1; 9 bases map to TRBD1. The CDR3 has 16 amino acids. The V gene end was trimmed by 0 bases and the J gene end by 4 bases; junction bases not matched to a gene: 5. From germline, CDR1 is SGHDT and CDR2 YYEEEE. DNA for the CDR3: TGTGCCAGCAGCTTGGTCGGGACAGGGAAGTACAATGAGCAGTTCTTC. Protein: CASSLVGTGKYNEQFF.

The chain uses TRBV18 and TRBJ2-1; 8 nucleotides match TRBD2. Germline V gives CDR1 KGHSH, CDR2 LQKENI. V lost 2 bases, J lost 11 bases, and 5 bases stayed unmatched. CDR3 length: 13 amino acids. This CDR3 reads CASSPGLAGQQFF. CDR3 sequence (DNA): TGTGCCAGCTCACCAGGCCTAGCGGGTCAGCAGTTCTTC.

CDR3 amino acids: CASGLGTDTGELFF. CDR3 bases: TGTGCTAGTGGTTTGGGGACAGACACCGGGGAGCTGTTTTTT. The rearrangement links TRBV12-5 to TRBJ2-2, with D possibly matching TRBD1 (6 bases). Germline lookup yields CDR1 LGHNT and CDR2 FRNRAP. With 1 base removed from V and 3 bases from J, the gap between germline ends came to 6 bases. This CDR3 has 14 residues.

V and J are TRBV5-1 and TRBJ1-1; the D gene is possibly TRBD1 (5 bases). The CDR3 totals 14 residues. CDR1 and CDR2 (germline): SGHRS, YFSETQ. V shed 5 bases and J shed 4 bases, with 15 bases lying between them. The CDR3 protein is CASSPVWGSTEAFF. The CDR3 nucleotides read TGCGCCAGCAGTCCCGTTTGGGGCAGCACTGAAGCTTTCTTT.

This sequence joins TRBV5-6 and TRBJ1-5; 7 positions match TRBD1. CDR3 length equals 14 residues. The V gene end was trimmed by 2 bases and the J gene end by 7 bases; junction bases not matched to a gene: 6. Germline CDR1 is SGHDT and CDR2 is YYEEEE. The CDR3 DNA reads TGTGCCAGCAGCTTATACAGGGGCAGACAGCCCCAGCATTTT. Residues: CASSLYRGRQPQHF. The entire variable domain, with the rest obtained from reference TRBV5-6 and TRBJ1-5, is as follows: DAGVTQSPTHLIKTRGQQVTLRCSPKSGHDTVSWYQQALGQGPQFIFQYYEEEERQRGNFPDRFSGHQFPNYSSELNVNALLLGDSALYLCASSLYRGRQPQHFGDGTRLSIL.

The rearrangement links TRBV10-3 to TRBJ2-7; 7 bases are shared with TRBD2. Germline CDR1 is ENHRY and CDR2 is SYGVKD. The CDR3 consists of 14 residues. V trimming: 2 bases; J trimming: 6 bases; junction bases outside the gene matches: 7. Here the CDR3 DNA reads TGTGCCATCAGTGAGACGGGGAGGGCGCGCGAGCAGTACTTC. It specifies CAISETGRAREQYF.

The count of this clone is one. The chain has TRBV6-5 and TRBJ1-2; D uncertain. Germline V gene lookup returns CDR1 MNHEY and CDR2 SVGAGI. V lost 0 bases, J lost 2 bases, and 4 bases lay in between. The CDR3 length is 13 residues. The CDR3 coding sequence is TGTGCCAGCAGTTACTCCGGGAACTATGGCTACACCTTC. Protein sequence: CASSYSGNYGYTF.